Below, 21 T cell receptor beta chains from the same sample are listed, as sequenced in a study of Graves' ophthalmopathy and Graves' hyperthyroidism (dated by TCRdb to 2016 to 2019). Sequencing used an Illumina HiSeq 2000. For repertoire sequencing, the TCR beta CDR3 regions were amplified from RNA transcripts. A first-round RT-PCR used HTBI primers with the Qiagen OneStep RT-PCR kit, followed by a second-round multiplex PCR, size selection and purification. TCRdb passed the public sequencing reads through fastp at Q25 and MiXCR, retaining productive beta sequences. For every CDR3 protein sequence, its rows merge into one entry that carries the most common genes and DNA. The sample table records about 230,000 distinct CDR3 sequences; less than 55% of these occur just once. The leading ten clones occupy roughly 45% of the sample. The sample consisted of peripheral blood. These receptors all come from an adult man with Graves' ophthalmopathy.

The rearrangement uses TRBV24-1 and TRBJ2-2; D is uncertain. Germline lookup yields CDR1 KGHDR and CDR2 SFDVKD. The CDR3 covers 15 residues. Trimming cost V 11 bases and J 6 bases, with 21 bases left between them. The CDR3 nucleotides read TGTGCCAGCTCCTCGGGCCAAGCGAAGGCCGGGGAGCTGTTTTTT. Amino acid sequence: CASSSGQAKAGELFF.

The CDR3 DNA follows: TGCAGTGCCTCGGGACCGCTCGAGTACGAGCAGTACTTC. Translated, it gives CSASGPLEYEQYF. This sequence joins TRBV20-1 and TRBJ2-7; D is perhaps TRBD1 or TRBD2 (5 bases each). Trimming stripped 6 bases from V and 4 bases from J, with 16 bases between. This CDR3 is built from 13 residues. In germline, CDR1 is DFQATT, CDR2 SNEGSKA (reference sequence).

This clonotype appeared a few times. The V gene is TRBV5-1, the J gene TRBJ1-5; 7 bases are shared with TRBD1. This CDR3 contains 15 residues. CDR1 and CDR2 (germline): SGHRS, YFSETQ. V trimming: 1 base; J trimming: 2 bases; junction bases outside the gene matches: 3. Here the CDR3 reads CASSLTGAGNQPQHF. The CDR3 coding sequence is TGCGCCAGCAGCTTGACAGGGGCTGGCAATCAGCCCCAGCATTTT. Full variable domain (remainder filled in from reference TRBV5-1 and TRBJ1-5): KAGVTQTPRYLIKTRGQQVTLSCSPISGHRSVSWYQQTPGQGLQFLFEYFSETQRNKGNFPGRFSGRQFSNSRSEMNVSTLELGDSALYLCASSLTGAGNQPQHFGDGTRLSIL.

Notes on this clonotype: One end of the junction does not line up with germline, which may come from a read error. This rearrangement joins TRBV20-1 to TRBJ2-7; 16 bases map to TRBD2. CDR1 DFQATT and CDR2 SNEGSKA come from the germline V gene (reference sequence). CDR3 length: 16 residues. CDR3 sequence: CSAKRGTSGRVGELYF. For the CDR3, the DNA is TGCAGTGCCAAGAGGGGGACTAGCGGGAGGGTGGGGGAGCTGTACTTC.

V gene TRBV14 combines with J gene TRBJ2-5, with D unresolved. This CDR3 region has 15 residues. Germline assignment: CDR1 SGHDN and CDR2 FVKESK. V dropped 4 bases and J dropped 1 base, with 13 bases sitting between them. The CDR3 DNA follows: TGTGCCAGCAGCCCAACGTTGGTGCTCCAAGAGACCCAGTACTTC. Protein: CASSPTLVLQETQYF.

This clonotype was found many times. This chain uses TRBV7-6 with TRBJ2-5, with no clear D. In germline, CDR1 is SGHVS, CDR2 FNYEAQ. With 0 bases removed from V and 7 bases from J, the gap between germline ends came to 15 bases. The CDR3 covers 15 residues. The DNA of the CDR3 is TGTGCCAGCAGCTTAGCAATGGACCGCTCGTGGACCCAGTACTTC. Encoded protein: CASSLAMDRSWTQYF.

In its sample, this clonotype was seen a few times. Written as DNA, the CDR3 is TGTGCCAGCAGCTTAGTTAGCGGGGGGGCTGGTCACACCGGGGAGCTGTTTTTT. It encodes CASSLVSGGAGHTGELFF. The chain has TRBV7-2 and TRBJ2-2, with 11 positions matching TRBD2. Trimming cost V 1 base and J 3 bases; bases outside gene matches: 7. Germline V gene data show CDR1 as SGHTA and CDR2 as FQGNSA. The CDR3 has 18 residues.

This clonotype was counted between two and nine times. This chain links TRBV2 with TRBJ2-7; 11 positions match TRBD1. The CDR3 is 16 amino acids. The junction had 8 bases not matched to a gene; V was cut back by 2 bases and J by 5 bases. Germline assignment: CDR1 SNHLY and CDR2 FYNNEI. DNA for the CDR3: TGTGCCAGCAGTGAAACGGCCGGGACAGGGGGTGACGAGCAGTACTTC. This translates into CASSETAGTGGDEQYF.

This clonotype was observed a handful of times. The V call is TRBV20-1, the J call TRBJ2-7; the D is unclear. The CDR3 runs 12 residues. Germline V CDR1 and CDR2: DFQATT, SNEGSKA (reference sequence). Trimming removed 1 base from V and 3 bases from J, with 7 bases in between. The CDR3 coding sequence is TGCAGTGCTAGAGGTTCAGGCTACGAGCAGTACTTC. Translated: CSARGSGYEQYF.

V gene TRBV7-9 combines with J gene TRBJ1-2; D may be TRBD1 (5 bases). This CDR3 is built from 15 residues. Germline V gene data show CDR1 as SEHNR and CDR2 as FQNEAQ (reference sequence). V gave up 1 base and J gave up 3 bases, with 12 bases separating them. CDR3 amino acids: CASSLGAGVDYGYTF. Here the CDR3 DNA reads TGTGCCAGCAGCTTAGGAGCGGGGGTAGACTATGGCTACACCTTC.

CDR3 in DNA: TGTGCCAGTAGTATTTTGAGGGGGTTTGCCACCGGGGAGCTGTTTTTT. Its translation is CASSILRGFATGELFF. This chain connects TRBV19 to TRBJ2-2; D possibly corresponds to TRBD1 (6 bases). The CDR3 runs 16 residues. The ends were cut back, 3 bases at V and 4 bases at J, with 15 bases in the middle. Looked up from germline, CDR1 is LNHDA and CDR2 is SQIVND (reference sequence).

The V and J genes are TRBV2 and TRBJ2-2; TRBD1 might be the D (5 bases). V lost 8 bases and J lost 6, with 16 bases in between. CDR3 size: 14 residues. Germline V gene data show CDR1 as SNHLY and CDR2 as FYNNEI. CDR3 sequence reads: CASFPSRGSGELFF. In nucleotides, the CDR3 is TGTGCCAGCTTTCCTTCAAGGGGTTCCGGGGAGCTGTTTTTT. Filled out from reference TRBV2 and TRBJ2-2, the complete variable domain reads EPEVTQTPSHQVTQMGQEVILRCVPISNHLYFYWYRQILGQKVEFLVSFYNNEISEKSEIFDDQFSVERPDGSNFTLKIRSTKLEDSAMYFCASFPSRGSGELFFGEGSRLTVL.

About this clonotype itself: A much larger clone differs by one base, so this may be a read error. This chain links TRBV15 with TRBJ1-1, with 7 bases identical to TRBD1. CDR1 and CDR2 (germline): LNHNV, YYDKDF (reference sequence). CDR3 length: 14 residues. Trimming took 5 bases from V and 5 from J; bases not matched to a gene: 8. This chain's CDR3 is CATSGFQGGTEAFF. DNA of the CDR3: TGTGCCACCAGCGGATTTCAGGGGGGGACTGAAGCTTTCTTT.

This clonotype has a count of ten or more. This chain links TRBV20-1 with TRBJ1-2, with unresolved D. V was cut by 5 bases and J by 1 base, with 14 bases left in between. This CDR3 is 14 amino acids long. Germline CDR1 DFQATT, CDR2 SNEGSKA (reference sequence). Here the CDR3 DNA reads TGCAGTGCTTTACGACCAGGACTTAACTATGGCTACACCTTC. Its protein is CSALRPGLNYGYTF.

This chain uses TRBV12-3 or TRBV12-4 with TRBJ1-5, with D perhaps TRBD1 (5 bases). Trimming removed 5 bases from V and 0 bases from J, with 17 bases in between. The CDR3 is 17 amino acids. The CDR3 reads CASSPSGDGYSNQPQHF. The CDR3 coding sequence is TGTGCCAGCAGTCCGTCCGGGGACGGATATAGCAATCAGCCCCAGCATTTT.

CDR3 sequence reads: CSVPGMESNQPQHF. CDR3 sequence (DNA): TGCAGTGTCCCTGGGATGGAGAGCAATCAGCCCCAGCATTTT. V usage is TRBV20-1 and J usage is TRBJ1-5; unclear D gene. The CDR3 consists of 14 residues. The V gene lost 7 bases and the J gene lost 1 base, with 14 bases spanning the gap. The V gene's germline CDR1 is DFQATT and CDR2 SNEGSKA (reference sequence).

V gene TRBV6-1 combines with J gene TRBJ1-5; 7 bases match TRBD1. This CDR3 is 16 amino acids long. CDR1 and CDR2 (germline): MNHNS, SASEGT. The junction had 11 bases not matched to a gene; V was cut back by 6 bases and J by 3 bases. CDR3 nucleotides: TGTGCCAGCAGCCAAAGACAGGGAGGGGACAATCAGCCCCAGCATTTT. Translated: CASSQRQGGDNQPQHF.

Here the CDR3 reads CASSPDFTDTQYF. The CDR3 bases are TGTGCCAGCAGCCCGGACTTCACAGATACGCAGTATTTT. The chain couples TRBV11-2 to TRBJ2-3, with D possibly being TRBD2 (5 bases). The CDR3 covers 13 residues. The V end was cut by 5 bases, the J end by 2 bases, with 8 bases between. The germline gives CDR1 SGHAT, CDR2 FQNNGV.

V usage is TRBV12-3 or TRBV12-4 and J usage is TRBJ2-7, with 14 bases identical to TRBD2. The V and J ends lost 7 bases and 6 bases, in that order; junction bases with no gene match: 2. The CDR3 loop spans 13 amino acids. Here the CDR3 reads CASNGLAGGEQYF. DNA of the CDR3: TGTGCCAGCAACGGACTAGCGGGAGGCGAGCAGTACTTC.

The chain links TRBV12-3 or TRBV12-4 to TRBJ1-2, with no clear D. The CDR3 has 14 residues. Trimming removed 10 bases at V and 6 bases at J, with 21 bases between. The CDR3, as DNA: TGTGCCACCTTTCCTAGCCCCCAGACCCATGGCTACACCTTC. Residues: CATFPSPQTHGYTF.

The chain employs TRBV20-1 and TRBJ1-4; 7 nucleotides line up with TRBD1. The V and J ends lost 0 bases and 6 bases, in that order; junction bases with no gene match: 13. CDR3 length: 17 residues. The V gene's germline CDR1 is DFQATT and CDR2 SNEGSKA (reference sequence). CDR3 protein: CSARDYFRTGRDEKLFF. The CDR3 bases are TGCAGTGCTAGAGATTATTTTCGGACAGGAAGGGATGAAAAACTGTTTTTT.